Presented here are 6 T cell receptor beta chains from one specimen sequenced in a study of cytomegalovirus exposure and HLA in healthy donors. Use of 60 Vbeta and 13 Jbeta primers characterized the PCR. TCRdb's copy holds only in-frame clones and misses some; the assay was immunoSEQ multiplex PCR. Here the sample spans approximately 190,000 clones, about nine tenths being singletons. Sequenced input: PBMCs. The receptors were sampled from a boy aged 2 to 9 in good health and CMV-seronegative.

V is TRBV5-1 and J is TRBJ2-3; 7 nucleotides match TRBD2. Germline values: CDR1 SGHRS, CDR2 YFSETQ. The V and J ends lost 4 bases and 0 bases, in that order; junction bases with no gene match: 5. CDR3 length: 15 residues. The CDR3 DNA is TGCGCCAGCAGCCTGAGCGGGACTAGCACAGATACGCAGTATTTT. This gives the protein CASSLSGTSTDTQYF.

This rearrangement joins TRBV28 to TRBJ2-1; D ambiguous. The V gene's germline CDR1 is MDHEN and CDR2 SYDVKM. The V end was cut by 6 bases, the J end by 6 bases, with 9 bases between. This CDR3 has 12 residues. CDR3 nucleotides: TGTGCCAGCAGCACTGTCCTCAATGAGCAGTTCTTC. This gives the protein CASSTVLNEQFF. Full variable domain (remainder filled in from reference TRBV28 and TRBJ2-1): DVKVTQSSRYLVKRTGEKVFLECVQDMDHENMFWYRQDPGLGLRLIYFSYDVKMKEKGDIPEGYSVSREKKERFSLILESASTNQTSMYLCASSTVLNEQFFGPGTRLTVL.

CDR3 DNA: TGTGCCAGCAGTGACAGTGAAATGGCCAAAAACATTCAGTACTTC. Amino acid sequence: CASSDSEMAKNIQYF. The chain uses TRBV6-6 and TRBJ2-4, with D perhaps matching TRBD1 (5 bases). Trimming removed 5 bases from V and 1 base from J, with 12 bases in between. Germline V gene sequence: CDR1 MNHNY, CDR2 SVGAGI (reference sequence). The CDR3 length is 15 residues.

The chain links TRBV5-1 to TRBJ2-3; D unresolved. Trimming removed 0 bases from V and 6 bases from J, with 14 bases in between. There are 15 residues in the CDR3. Germline CDR1 reads SGHRS; CDR2 reads YFSETQ. The CDR3 loop is CASSLATPFEDTQYF. The CDR3 bases are TGCGCCAGCAGCTTGGCGACTCCCTTTGAGGATACGCAGTATTTT.

The rearrangement joins TRBV11-3 to TRBJ1-1, with D perhaps TRBD1 (5 bases). Trimming left V 2 bases short and J 5 bases short, with 6 bases between. Germline CDR1 and CDR2: SGHNT and YENEEA. This CDR3 is built from 12 residues. In DNA, the CDR3 is TGTGCCAGCAGCTTAAGGGGTACTGAAGCTTTCTTT. Translated, it gives CASSLRGTEAFF.

This clone showed up just once. This chain uses TRBV5-4 with TRBJ2-7; 7 positions agree with TRBD1. This CDR3 region has 12 residues. Germline V gene data show CDR1 as SGHNT and CDR2 as YYREEE (reference sequence). V lost 4 bases to trimming and J lost 11 bases; unmatched junction nucleotides: 9. The CDR3 region is CASSRTGQEEYF. The CDR3 DNA sequence: TGTGCCAGCAGCCGAACTGGACAGGAAGAGTACTTC.